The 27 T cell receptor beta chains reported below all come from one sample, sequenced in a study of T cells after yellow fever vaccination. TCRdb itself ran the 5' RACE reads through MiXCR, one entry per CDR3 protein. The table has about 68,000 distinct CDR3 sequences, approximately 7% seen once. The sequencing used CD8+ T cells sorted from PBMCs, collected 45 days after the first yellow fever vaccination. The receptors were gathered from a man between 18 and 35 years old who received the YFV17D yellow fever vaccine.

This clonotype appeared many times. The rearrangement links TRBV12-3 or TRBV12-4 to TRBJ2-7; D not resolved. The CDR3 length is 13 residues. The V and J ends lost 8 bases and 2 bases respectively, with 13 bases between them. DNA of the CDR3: TGTGCCAGCGGCGATGGGATTACCTACGAGCAGTACTTC. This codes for CASGDGITYEQYF.

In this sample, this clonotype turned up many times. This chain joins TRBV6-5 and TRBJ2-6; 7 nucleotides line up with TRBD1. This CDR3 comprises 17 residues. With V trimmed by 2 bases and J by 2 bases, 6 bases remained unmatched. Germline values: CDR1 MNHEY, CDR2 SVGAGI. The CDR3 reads CASSYLSGGAGANVLTF. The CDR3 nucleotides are TGTGCCAGCAGTTACCTTTCAGGGGGAGCTGGGGCCAACGTCCTGACTTTC.

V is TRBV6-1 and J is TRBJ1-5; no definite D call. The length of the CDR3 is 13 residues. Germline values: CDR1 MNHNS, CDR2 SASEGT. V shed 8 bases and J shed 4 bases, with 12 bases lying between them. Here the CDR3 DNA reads TGTGCCAGCGGGGAATCGTGGAATCAGCCCCAGCATTTT. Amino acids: CASGESWNQPQHF.

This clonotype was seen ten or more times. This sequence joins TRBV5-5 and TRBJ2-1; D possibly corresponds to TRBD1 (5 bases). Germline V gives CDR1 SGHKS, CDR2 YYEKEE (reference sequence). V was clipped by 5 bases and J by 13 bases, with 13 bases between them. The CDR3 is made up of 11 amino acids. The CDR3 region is CASRFTGYQFF. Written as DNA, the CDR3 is TGTGCCAGCAGGTTTACAGGATACCAGTTCTTC.

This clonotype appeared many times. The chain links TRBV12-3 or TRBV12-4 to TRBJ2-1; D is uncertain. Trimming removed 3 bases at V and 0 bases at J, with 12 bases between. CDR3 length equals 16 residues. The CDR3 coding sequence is TGTGCCAGCAGTTTCACTACACACGCCTCCTACAATGAGCAGTTCTTC. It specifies CASSFTTHASYNEQFF.

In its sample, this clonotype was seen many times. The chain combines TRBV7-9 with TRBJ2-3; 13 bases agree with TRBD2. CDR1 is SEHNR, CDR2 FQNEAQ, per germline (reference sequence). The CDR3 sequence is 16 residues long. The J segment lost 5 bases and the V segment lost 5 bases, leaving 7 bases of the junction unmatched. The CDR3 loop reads CASSPRTSGGQDTQYF. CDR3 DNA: TGTGCCAGCAGCCCGCGGACTAGCGGGGGACAAGATACGCAGTATTTT. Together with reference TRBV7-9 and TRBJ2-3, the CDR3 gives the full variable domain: DTGVSQNPRHKITKRGQNVTFRCDPISEHNRLYWYRQTLGQGPEFLTYFQNEAQLEKSRLLSDRFSAERPKGSFSTLEIQRTEQGDSAMYLCASSPRTSGGQDTQYFGPGTRLTVL.

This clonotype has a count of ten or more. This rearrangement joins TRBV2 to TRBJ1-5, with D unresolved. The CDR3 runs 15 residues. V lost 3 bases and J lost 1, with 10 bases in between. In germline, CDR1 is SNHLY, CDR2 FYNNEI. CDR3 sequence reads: CASSDGGRSNQPQHF. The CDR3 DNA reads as TGTGCCAGCAGTGACGGCGGACGGAGCAATCAGCCCCAGCATTTT.

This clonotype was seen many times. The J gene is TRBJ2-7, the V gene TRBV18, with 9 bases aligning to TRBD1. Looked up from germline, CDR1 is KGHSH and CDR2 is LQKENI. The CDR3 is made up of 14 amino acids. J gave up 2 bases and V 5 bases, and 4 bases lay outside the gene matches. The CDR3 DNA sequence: TGTGCCAGCTCAACCGGGACAGGGACCTACGAGCAGTACTTC. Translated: CASSTGTGTYEQYF.

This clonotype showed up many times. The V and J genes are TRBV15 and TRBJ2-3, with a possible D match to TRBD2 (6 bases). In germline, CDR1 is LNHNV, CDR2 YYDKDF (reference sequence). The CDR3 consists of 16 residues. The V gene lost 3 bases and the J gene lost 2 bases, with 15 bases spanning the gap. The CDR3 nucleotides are TGTGCCACCAGCAGCTCTGGAGGGCAGCTCACAGATACGCAGTATTTT. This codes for CATSSSGGQLTDTQYF. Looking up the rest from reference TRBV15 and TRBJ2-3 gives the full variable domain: DAMVIQNPRYQVTQFGKPVTLSCSQTLNHNVMYWYQQKSSQAPKLLFHYYDKDFNNEADTPDNFQSRRPNTSFCFLDIRSPGLGDTAMYLCATSSSGGQLTDTQYFGPGTRLTVL.

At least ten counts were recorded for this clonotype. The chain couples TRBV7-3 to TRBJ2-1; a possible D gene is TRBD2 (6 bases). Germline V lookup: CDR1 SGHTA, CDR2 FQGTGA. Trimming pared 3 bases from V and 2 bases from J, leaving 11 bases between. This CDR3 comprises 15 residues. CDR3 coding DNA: TGTGCCAGCAGCTTTAAACTAGCCACCTACAATGAGCAGTTCTTC. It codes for CASSFKLATYNEQFF.

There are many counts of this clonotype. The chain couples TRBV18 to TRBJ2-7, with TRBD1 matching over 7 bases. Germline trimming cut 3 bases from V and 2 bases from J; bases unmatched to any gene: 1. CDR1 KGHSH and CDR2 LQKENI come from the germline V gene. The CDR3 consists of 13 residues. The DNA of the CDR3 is TGTGCCAGCTCACCTGACAGGGCCTACGAGCAGTACGTC. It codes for CASSPDRAYEQYV.

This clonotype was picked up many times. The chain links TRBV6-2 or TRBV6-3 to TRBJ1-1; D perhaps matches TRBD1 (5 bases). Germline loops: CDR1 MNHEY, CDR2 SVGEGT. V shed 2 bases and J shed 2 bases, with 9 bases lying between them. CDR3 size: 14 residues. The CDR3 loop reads CASSYTGGNTEAFF. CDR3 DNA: TGTGCCAGCAGTTACACGGGGGGAAACACTGAAGCTTTCTTT.

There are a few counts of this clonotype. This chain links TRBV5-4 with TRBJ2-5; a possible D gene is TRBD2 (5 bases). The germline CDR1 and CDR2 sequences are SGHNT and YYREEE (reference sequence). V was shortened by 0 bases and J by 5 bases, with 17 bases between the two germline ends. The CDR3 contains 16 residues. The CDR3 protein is CASSLDASTSPETQYF. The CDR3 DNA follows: TGTGCCAGCAGCTTGGACGCTAGCACCTCTCCGGAGACCCAGTACTTC.

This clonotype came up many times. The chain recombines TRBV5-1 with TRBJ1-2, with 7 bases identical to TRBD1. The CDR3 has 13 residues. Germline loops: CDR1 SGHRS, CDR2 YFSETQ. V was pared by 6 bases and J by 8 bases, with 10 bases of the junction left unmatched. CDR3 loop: CASIGTASQGYTF. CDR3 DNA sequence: TGCGCCAGCATAGGGACAGCCTCACAAGGCTACACCTTC. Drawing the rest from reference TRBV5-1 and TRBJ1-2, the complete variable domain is KAGVTQTPRYLIKTRGQQVTLSCSPISGHRSVSWYQQTPGQGLQFLFEYFSETQRNKGNFPGRFSGRQFSNSRSEMNVSTLELGDSALYLCASIGTASQGYTFGSGTRLTVV.

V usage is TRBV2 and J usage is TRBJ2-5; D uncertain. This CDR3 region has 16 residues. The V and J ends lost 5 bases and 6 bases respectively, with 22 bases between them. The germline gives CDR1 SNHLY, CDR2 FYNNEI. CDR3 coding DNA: TGTGCCAGCAGTTCTCTAGTGCCCAGTCCCCCGAAGACCCAGTACTTC. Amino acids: CASSSLVPSPPKTQYF.

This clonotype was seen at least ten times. In nucleotides, the CDR3 is TGTGCCAGCTCACCACCCGGCCAGGTCCACGAGCAGTACTTC. Its protein is CASSPPGQVHEQYF. J is TRBJ2-7 and V is TRBV18; D call uncertain. CDR3 length equals 14 residues. CDR1 and CDR2 from the germline V gene are KGHSH and LQKENI. The ends were cut back, 0 bases at V and 5 bases at J, with 11 bases in the middle.

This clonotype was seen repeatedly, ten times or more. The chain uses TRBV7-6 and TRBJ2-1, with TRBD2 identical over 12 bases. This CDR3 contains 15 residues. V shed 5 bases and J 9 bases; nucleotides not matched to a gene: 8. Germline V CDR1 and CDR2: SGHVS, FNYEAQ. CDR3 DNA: TGTGCCAGCAGCCCCCTAGCGGGGGGGAATAGTGAGCAGTTCTTC. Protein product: CASSPLAGGNSEQFF.

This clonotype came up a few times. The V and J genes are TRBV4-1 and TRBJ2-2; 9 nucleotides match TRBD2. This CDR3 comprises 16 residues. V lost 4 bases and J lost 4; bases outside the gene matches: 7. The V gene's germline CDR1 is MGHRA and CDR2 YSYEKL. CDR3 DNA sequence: TGCGCCAGCAGCCGGCCGGGACTAGCTCTCACCGGGGAGCTGTTTTTT. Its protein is CASSRPGLALTGELFF.

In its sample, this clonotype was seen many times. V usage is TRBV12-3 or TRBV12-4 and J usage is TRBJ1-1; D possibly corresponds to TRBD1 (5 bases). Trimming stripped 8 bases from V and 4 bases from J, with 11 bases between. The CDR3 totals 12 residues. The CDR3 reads CASCKGSTEAFF. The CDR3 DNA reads TGTGCCAGCTGCAAGGGGAGCACTGAAGCTTTCTTT.

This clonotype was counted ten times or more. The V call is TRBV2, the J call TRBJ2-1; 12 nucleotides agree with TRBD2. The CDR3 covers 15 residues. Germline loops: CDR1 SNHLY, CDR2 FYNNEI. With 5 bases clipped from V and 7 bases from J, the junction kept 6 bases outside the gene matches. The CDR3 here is CASSTTSGGRNEQFF. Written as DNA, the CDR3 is TGTGCCAGCAGTACTACTAGCGGGGGGAGAAATGAGCAGTTCTTC. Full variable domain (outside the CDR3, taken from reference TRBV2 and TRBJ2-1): EPEVTQTPSHQVTQMGQEVILRCVPISNHLYFYWYRQILGQKVEFLVSFYNNEISEKSEIFDDQFSVERPDGSNFTLKIRSTKLEDSAMYFCASSTTSGGRNEQFFGPGTRLTVL.

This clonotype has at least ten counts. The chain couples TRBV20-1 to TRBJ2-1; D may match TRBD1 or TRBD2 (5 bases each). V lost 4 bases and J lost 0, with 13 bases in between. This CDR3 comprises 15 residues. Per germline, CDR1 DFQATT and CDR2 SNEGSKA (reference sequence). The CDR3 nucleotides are TGCAGTGCTATAAGGGACCTGAGCTCCTACAATGAGCAGTTCTTC. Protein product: CSAIRDLSSYNEQFF.

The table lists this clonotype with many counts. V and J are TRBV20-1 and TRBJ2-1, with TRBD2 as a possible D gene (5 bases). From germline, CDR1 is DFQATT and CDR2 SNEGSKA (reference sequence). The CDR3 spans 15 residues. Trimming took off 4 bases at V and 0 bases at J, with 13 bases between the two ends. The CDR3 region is CSATWTGSSYNEQFF. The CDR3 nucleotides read TGCAGTGCTACTTGGACTGGTAGCTCCTACAATGAGCAGTTCTTC.

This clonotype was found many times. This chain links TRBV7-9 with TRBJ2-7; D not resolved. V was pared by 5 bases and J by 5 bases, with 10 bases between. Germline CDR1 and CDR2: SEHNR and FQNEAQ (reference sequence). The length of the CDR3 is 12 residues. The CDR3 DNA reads TGTGCCAGCAGCCAAGGGTCCCACGAGCAGTACTTC. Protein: CASSQGSHEQYF.

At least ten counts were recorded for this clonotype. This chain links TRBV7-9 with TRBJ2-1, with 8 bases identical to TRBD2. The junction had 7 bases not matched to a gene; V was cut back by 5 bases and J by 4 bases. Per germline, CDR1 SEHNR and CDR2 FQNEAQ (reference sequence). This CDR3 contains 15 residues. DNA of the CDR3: TGTGCCAGCAGCCTAACGGGGGGGTTATACAATGAGCAGTTCTTC. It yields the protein CASSLTGGLYNEQFF.

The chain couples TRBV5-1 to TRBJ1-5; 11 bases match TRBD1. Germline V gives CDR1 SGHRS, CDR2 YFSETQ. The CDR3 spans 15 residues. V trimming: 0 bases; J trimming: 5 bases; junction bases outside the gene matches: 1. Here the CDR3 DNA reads TGCGCCAGCAGCTTGGGGACAGGGGGCGATCAGCCCCAGCATTTT. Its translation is CASSLGTGGDQPQHF.

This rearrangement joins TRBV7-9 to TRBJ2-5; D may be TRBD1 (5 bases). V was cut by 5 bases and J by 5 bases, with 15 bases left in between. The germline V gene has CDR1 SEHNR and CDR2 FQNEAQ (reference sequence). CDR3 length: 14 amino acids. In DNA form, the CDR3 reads TGTGCCAGCAGCCCCCCGCAGGGTAGTGAGACCCAGTACTTC. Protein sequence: CASSPPQGSETQYF.

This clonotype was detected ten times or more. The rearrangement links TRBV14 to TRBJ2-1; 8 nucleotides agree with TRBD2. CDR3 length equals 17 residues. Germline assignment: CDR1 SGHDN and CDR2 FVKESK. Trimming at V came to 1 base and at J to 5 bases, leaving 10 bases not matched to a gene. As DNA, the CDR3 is TGTGCCAGCAGCCAAGCCCGGAGGACTAGCACCGACAATGAGCAGTTCTTC. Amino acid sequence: CASSQARRTSTDNEQFF.